The TCR beta chain under discussion was sequenced for a study of blood T cell repertoires in COVID-19. The V segment lost 4 bases and the J segment 2 bases; nucleotides outside the gene matches: 17. Germline V gene data show CDR1 as KGHDR and CDR2 as SFDVKD. The CDR3 extends over 20 amino acids. The repertoire was sequenced with immunoSEQ multiplex PCR; TCRdb's copy has only in-frame clones and lacks some. The sample includes about 400,000 clones, just over 85% of them seen just once. The specimen sequenced was peripheral blood. The origin of this receptor is a woman aged 25 to 39 with active or convalescent COVID-19. The V gene is TRBV24-1, the J gene TRBJ2-2; TRBD1 matches 8 bases. For the CDR3, the DNA is TGTGCCACCAGTGACTCAAAGGGACAGGAACTCGGGGTTAACACCGGGGAGCTGTTTTTT. Translated: CATSDSKGQELGVNTGELFF.